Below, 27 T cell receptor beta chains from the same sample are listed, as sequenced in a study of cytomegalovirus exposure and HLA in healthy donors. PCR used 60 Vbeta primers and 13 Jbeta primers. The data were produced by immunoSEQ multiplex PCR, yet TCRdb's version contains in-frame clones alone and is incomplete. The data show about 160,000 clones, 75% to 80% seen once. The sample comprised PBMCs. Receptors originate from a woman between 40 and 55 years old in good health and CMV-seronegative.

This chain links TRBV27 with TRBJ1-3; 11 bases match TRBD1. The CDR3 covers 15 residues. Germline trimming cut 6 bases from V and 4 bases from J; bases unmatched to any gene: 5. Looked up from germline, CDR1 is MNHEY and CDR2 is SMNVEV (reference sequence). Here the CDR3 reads CASSRGTGGGNTIYF. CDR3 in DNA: TGTGCCAGCAGCCGAGGGACAGGGGGAGGAAACACCATATATTTT.

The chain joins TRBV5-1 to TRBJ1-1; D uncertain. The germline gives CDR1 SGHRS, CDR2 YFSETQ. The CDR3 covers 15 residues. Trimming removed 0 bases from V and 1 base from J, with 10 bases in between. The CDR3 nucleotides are TGCGCCAGCAGCTTGGATGGCAGGAAGAACACTGAAGCTTTCTTT. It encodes CASSLDGRKNTEAFF.

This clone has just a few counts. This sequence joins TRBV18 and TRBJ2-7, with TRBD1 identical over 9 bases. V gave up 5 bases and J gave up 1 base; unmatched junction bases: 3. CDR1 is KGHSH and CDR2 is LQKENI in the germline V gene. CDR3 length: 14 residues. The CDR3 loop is CASSDGQGSYEQYF. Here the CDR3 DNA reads TGTGCCAGCTCAGATGGACAGGGGTCCTACGAGCAGTACTTC.

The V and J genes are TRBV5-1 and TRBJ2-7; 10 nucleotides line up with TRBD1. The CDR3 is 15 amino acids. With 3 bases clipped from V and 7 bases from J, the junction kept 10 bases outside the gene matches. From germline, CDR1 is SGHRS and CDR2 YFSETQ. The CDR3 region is CASSSGQGPAWEQYF. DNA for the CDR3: TGCGCCAGCAGCTCGGGACAGGGGCCGGCCTGGGAGCAGTACTTC. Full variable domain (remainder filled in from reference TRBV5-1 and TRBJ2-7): KAGVTQTPRYLIKTRGQQVTLSCSPISGHRSVSWYQQTPGQGLQFLFEYFSETQRNKGNFPGRFSGRQFSNSRSEMNVSTLELGDSALYLCASSSGQGPAWEQYFGPGTRLTVT.

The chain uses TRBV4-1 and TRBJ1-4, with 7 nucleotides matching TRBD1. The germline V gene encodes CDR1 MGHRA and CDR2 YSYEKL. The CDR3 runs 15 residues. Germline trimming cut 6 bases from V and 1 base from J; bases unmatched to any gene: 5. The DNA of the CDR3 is TGCGCCAGCAGACAGACAGGGAGAACTAATGAAAAACTGTTTTTT. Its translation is CASRQTGRTNEKLFF.

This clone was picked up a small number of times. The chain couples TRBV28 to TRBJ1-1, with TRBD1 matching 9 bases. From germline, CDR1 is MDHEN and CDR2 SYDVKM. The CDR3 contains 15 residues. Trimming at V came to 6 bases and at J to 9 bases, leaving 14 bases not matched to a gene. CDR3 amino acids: CASRPGQGGKLKAFF. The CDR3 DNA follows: TGTGCCAGCAGGCCGGGACAGGGTGGGAAACTTAAAGCTTTCTTT.

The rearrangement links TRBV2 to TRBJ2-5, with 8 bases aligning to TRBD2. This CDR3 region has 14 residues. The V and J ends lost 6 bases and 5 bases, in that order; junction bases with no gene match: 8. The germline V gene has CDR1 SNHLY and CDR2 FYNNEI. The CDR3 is CASRVGGAGETQYF. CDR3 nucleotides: TGTGCCAGCAGGGTCGGGGGGGCCGGCGAGACCCAGTACTTC.

CDR3 nucleotide sequence: TGTGCCAGCAGCCCATCGGGACAGGGGGTAGGAACTAATGAAAAACTGTTTTTT. It encodes CASSPSGQGVGTNEKLFF. The rearrangement links TRBV5-6 to TRBJ1-4, with 11 bases that match TRBD1. The J segment lost 1 base and the V segment lost 4 bases, leaving 9 bases of the junction unmatched. This CDR3 contains 18 residues. The germline V gene has CDR1 SGHDT and CDR2 YYEEEE.

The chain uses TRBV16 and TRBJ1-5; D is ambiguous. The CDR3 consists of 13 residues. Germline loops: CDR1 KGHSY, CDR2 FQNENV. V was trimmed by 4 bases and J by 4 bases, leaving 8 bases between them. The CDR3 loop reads CASSPPGNQPQHF. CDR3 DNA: TGTGCCAGCAGCCCGCCGGGGAATCAGCCCCAGCATTTT.

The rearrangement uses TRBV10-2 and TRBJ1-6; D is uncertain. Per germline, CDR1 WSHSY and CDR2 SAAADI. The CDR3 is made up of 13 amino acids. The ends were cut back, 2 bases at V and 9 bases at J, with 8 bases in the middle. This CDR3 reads CASSEGVSSPLHF. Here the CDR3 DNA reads TGCGCCAGCAGTGAGGGAGTCAGTTCACCCCTCCACTTT.

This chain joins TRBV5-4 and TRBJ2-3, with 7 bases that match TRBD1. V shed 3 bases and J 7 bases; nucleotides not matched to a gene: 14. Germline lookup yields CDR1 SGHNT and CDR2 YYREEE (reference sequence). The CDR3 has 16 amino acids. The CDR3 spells CASSSWAGDSGNTQYF. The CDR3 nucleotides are TGTGCCAGCAGCTCTTGGGCAGGGGACAGTGGAAATACGCAGTATTTT.

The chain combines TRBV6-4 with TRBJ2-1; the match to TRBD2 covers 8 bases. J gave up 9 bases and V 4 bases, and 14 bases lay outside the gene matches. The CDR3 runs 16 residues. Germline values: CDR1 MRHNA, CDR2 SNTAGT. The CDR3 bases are TGTGCCAGCAGTGGGGGAGCGGGGGCCCCATTTAGTGAGCAGTTCTTC. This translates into CASSGGAGAPFSEQFF.

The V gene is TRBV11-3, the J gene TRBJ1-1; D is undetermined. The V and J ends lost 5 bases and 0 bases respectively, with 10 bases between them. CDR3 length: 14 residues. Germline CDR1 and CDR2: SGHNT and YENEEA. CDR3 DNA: TGTGCCAGCAGCCCCGGGTTTTTGAACACTGAAGCTTTCTTT. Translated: CASSPGFLNTEAFF.

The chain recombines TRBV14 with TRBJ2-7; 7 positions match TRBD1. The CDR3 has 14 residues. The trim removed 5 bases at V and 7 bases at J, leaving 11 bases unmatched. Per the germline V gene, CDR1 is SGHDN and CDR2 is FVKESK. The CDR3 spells CASSKIRGLREQYF. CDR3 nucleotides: TGTGCCAGCAGCAAGATCAGGGGGTTGCGGGAGCAGTACTTC.

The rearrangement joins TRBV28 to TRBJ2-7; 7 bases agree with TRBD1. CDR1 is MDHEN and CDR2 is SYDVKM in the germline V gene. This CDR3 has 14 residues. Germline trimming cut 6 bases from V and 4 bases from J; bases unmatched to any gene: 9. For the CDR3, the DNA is TGTGCCAGCAGGACCGGGACAGCTGAGTACGAGCAGTACTTC. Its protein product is CASRTGTAEYEQYF.

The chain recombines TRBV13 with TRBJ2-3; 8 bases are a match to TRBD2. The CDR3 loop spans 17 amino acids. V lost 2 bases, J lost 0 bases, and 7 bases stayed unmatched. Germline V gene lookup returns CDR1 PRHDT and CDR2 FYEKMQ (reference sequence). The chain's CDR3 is CASSLKPGGSSTDTQYF. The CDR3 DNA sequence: TGTGCCAGCAGCTTAAAACCGGGGGGGTCAAGCACAGATACGCAGTATTTT.

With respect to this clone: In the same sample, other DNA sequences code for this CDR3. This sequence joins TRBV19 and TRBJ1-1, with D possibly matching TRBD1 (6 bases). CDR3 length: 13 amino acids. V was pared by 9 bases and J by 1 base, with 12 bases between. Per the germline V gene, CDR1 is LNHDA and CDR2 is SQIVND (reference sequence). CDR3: CASNRAGNTEAFF. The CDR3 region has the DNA TGTGCCAGCAACAGGGCCGGGAACACTGAAGCTTTCTTT.

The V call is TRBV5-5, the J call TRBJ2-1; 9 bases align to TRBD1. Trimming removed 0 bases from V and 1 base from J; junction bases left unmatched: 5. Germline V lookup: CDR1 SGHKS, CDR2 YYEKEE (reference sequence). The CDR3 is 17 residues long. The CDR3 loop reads CASSLGGGTGSYNEQFF. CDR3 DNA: TGTGCCAGCAGCTTGGGGGGTGGGACAGGGTCCTACAATGAGCAGTTCTTC.

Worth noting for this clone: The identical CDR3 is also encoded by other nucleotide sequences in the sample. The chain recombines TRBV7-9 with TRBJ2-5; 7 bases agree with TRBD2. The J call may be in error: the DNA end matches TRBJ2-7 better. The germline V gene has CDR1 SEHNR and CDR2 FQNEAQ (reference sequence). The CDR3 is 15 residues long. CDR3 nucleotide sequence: TGTGCCAGCAGTGGAGGACTAGGTCACTCCTACGAGCAGTACTTC. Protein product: CASSGGLGHSYEQYF.

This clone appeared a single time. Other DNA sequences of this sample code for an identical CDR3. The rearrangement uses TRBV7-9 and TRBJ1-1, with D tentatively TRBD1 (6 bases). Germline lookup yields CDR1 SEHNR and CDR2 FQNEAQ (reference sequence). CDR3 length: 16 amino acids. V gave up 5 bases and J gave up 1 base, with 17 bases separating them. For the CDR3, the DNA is TGTGCCAGCAGCCCTAGGGTAGGGGGAACGAACACTGAAGCTTTCTTT. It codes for CASSPRVGGTNTEAFF.

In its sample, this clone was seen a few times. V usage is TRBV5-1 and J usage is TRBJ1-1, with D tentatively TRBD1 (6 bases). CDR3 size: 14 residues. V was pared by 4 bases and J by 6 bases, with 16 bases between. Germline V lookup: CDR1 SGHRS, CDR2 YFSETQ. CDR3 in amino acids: CASSGGGGGSEAFF. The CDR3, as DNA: TGCGCCAGCAGCGGAGGGGGGGGCGGCTCTGAAGCTTTCTTT.

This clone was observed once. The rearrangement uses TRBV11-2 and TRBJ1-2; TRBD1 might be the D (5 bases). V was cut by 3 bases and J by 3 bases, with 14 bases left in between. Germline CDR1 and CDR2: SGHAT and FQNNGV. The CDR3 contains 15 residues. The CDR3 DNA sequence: TGTGCCAGCAGCTTCTCCGGGGCGGGATACTATGGCTACACCTTC. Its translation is CASSFSGAGYYGYTF.

The CDR3, as DNA: TGTGCCAGCAGCGCAGGGGGCACTGGGGAGACCCAGTACTTC. Protein product: CASSAGGTGETQYF. This rearrangement joins TRBV2 to TRBJ2-5, with 8 bases aligning to TRBD1. The CDR3 has 14 residues. J lost 5 bases, V lost 6 bases, and 8 bases had no gene match. Germline V gene lookup returns CDR1 SNHLY and CDR2 FYNNEI.

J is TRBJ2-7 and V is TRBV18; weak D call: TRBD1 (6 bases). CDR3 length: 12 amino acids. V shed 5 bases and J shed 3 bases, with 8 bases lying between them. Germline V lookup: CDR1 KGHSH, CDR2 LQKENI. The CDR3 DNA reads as TGTGCCAGCTCATCAGGGGTCTACGAGCAGTACTTC. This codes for CASSSGVYEQYF.

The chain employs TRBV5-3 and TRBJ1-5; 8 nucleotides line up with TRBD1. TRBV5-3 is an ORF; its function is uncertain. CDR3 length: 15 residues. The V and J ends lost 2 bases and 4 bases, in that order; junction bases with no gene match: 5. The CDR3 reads CARSFPGGQNQPQHF. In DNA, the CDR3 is TGTGCCAGAAGCTTCCCAGGGGGCCAAAATCAGCCCCAGCATTTT.

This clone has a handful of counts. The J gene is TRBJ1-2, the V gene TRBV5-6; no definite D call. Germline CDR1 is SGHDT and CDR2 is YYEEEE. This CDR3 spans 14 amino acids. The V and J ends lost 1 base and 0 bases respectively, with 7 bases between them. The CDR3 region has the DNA TGTGCCAGCAGCTTGATGGCCCCTAACTATGGCTACACCTTC. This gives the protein CASSLMAPNYGYTF.

CDR3 region: CASSPRAGGNSPLHF. DNA of the CDR3: TGTGCCAGCAGCCCTAGGGCTGGAGGGAATTCACCCCTCCACTTT. The chain links TRBV7-9 to TRBJ1-6; no definite D call. This CDR3 contains 15 residues. Germline CDR1 is SEHNR and CDR2 is FQNEAQ (reference sequence). Trimming took 5 bases from V and 7 from J, leaving 15 bases between them. The entire variable domain, with the rest obtained from reference TRBV7-9 and TRBJ1-6, is as follows: DTGVSQNPRHKITKRGQNVTFRCDPISEHNRLYWYRQTLGQGPEFLTYFQNEAQLEKSRLLSDRFSAERPKGSFSTLEIQRTEQGDSAMYLCASSPRAGGNSPLHFGNGTRLTVT.